The TCR beta chain under discussion was sequenced for a study of early T cells in non-severe SARS-CoV-2 infection. cDNA molecules, individually, were tagged with unique molecular identifiers. TCRdb re-analysed the 5' RACE reads in MiXCR, keeping a single row per CDR3 protein. The table has fewer than 80,000 distinct CDR3 sequences, around 10% seen once. This clonotype was observed many times. Antigen specificity is unknown. Study-wide results and limits: Anti-spike CD8 responses were favored by VDJdb matching, which missed private and CD4 specificities.

The CDR3 consists of 14 residues. Deletions cut 7 bases from V and 5 bases from J, with 14 bases between. Germline assignment: CDR1 LNHDA and CDR2 SQIVND (reference sequence). The rearrangement links TRBV19 to TRBJ2-2; D is undetermined. The receptor's source is an adult who was a healthcare worker with PCR-confirmed SARS-CoV-2 infection or an uninfected control (not recorded which). The sequences come from whole blood, collected at baseline. Written as DNA, the CDR3 is TGTGCCAGTAAGAACCGAGGTGGTACCGGGGAGCTGTTTTTT. Amino acids: CASKNRGGTGELFF.